These 5 T cell receptor beta chains were all obtained from the same sample, sequenced in a study of T cells expressing NK-cell markers. TCRdb re-called the 5' RACE reads, yielding one record per CDR3 amino acid sequence without DNA. The table lists 400,000 to 500,000 distinct CDR3 sequences. Sequenced input: blood T cells: a sorted CD56 or NKG2C T cell subset, CD4+ or CD8+ T cells, or bulk PBMC T cells (not recorded which). These receptor sequences come from a woman between 18 and 70 years old in good health.

The CDR3 loop is CASSPKGSTDTQYF. The chain carries TRBV7-9 and TRBJ2-3. Per germline, CDR1 SEHNR and CDR2 FQNEAQ (reference sequence). The CDR3 runs 14 residues.

The rearrangement joins TRBV3-1 to TRBJ2-1. Germline loops: CDR1 LGHDT, CDR2 YNNKEL (reference sequence). This CDR3 region has 16 residues. The chain's CDR3 is CASSPAGVRSYNEQFF.

V usage is TRBV4-3 and J usage is TRBJ1-6; no DNA is available, so the TRBD1 call from TCRdb remains unchecked. The germline CDR1 and CDR2 sequences are LGHNA and YSLEER. The CDR3 has 18 residues. CDR3 in amino acids: CASSRQTTGSSYNSPLHF.

The V and J genes are TRBV7-2 and TRBJ2-2; TCRdb's D gene call, TRBD1, goes unchecked for lack of DNA. Germline-derived CDR1 and CDR2 are SGHTA and FQGNSA. The CDR3 consists of 15 residues. CDR3 loop: CASSYGATNTGELFF.

The chain carries TRBV28 and TRBJ1-5; TCRdb proposes TRBD1, but this gene call is untestable without DNA. CDR1 and CDR2 (germline): MDHEN, SYDVKM. The CDR3 runs 15 residues. CDR3: CASSFDDRAGQPQHF.